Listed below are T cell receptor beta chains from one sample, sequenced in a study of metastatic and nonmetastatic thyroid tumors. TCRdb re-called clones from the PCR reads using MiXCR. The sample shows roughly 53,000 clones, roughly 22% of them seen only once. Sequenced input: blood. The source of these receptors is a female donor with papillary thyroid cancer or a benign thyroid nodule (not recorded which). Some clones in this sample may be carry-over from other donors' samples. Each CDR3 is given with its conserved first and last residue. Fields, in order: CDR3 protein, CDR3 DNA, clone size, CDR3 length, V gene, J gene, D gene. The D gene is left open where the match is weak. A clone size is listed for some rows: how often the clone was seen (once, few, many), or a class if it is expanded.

CDR3 protein: CSARAEAGYGYTF
CDR3 DNA: TGCAGTGCTAGAGCTGAAGCAGGGTATGGCTACACCTTC
clone size: .
CDR3 length: 13
V gene: TRBV20-1
J gene: TRBJ1-2
D gene: .

CDR3 protein: CASSDNEGELFF
CDR3 DNA: TGTGCCAGCAGTGACAATGAAGGGGAGCTGTTTTTT
clone size: many
CDR3 length: 12
V gene: TRBV6-4
J gene: TRBJ2-2
D gene: .

CDR3 protein: CSARGGSRNTGELFF
CDR3 DNA: TGCAGTGCTAGAGGAGGGAGCCGGAACACCGGGGAGCTGTTTTTT
clone size: many
CDR3 length: 15
V gene: TRBV20-1
J gene: TRBJ2-2
D gene: .

CDR3 protein: CASSEPDSYEQYF
CDR3 DNA: TGTGCCAGCAGTGAACCAGATTCCTACGAGCAGTACTTC
clone size: many
CDR3 length: 13
V gene: TRBV2
J gene: TRBJ2-7
D gene: .

CDR3 protein: CASSDRGVQPQHF
CDR3 DNA: TGTGCCAGCAGCGACAGGGGAGTTCAGCCCCAGCATTTT
clone size: .
CDR3 length: 13
V gene: TRBV3-1
J gene: TRBJ1-5
D gene: TRBD1

CDR3 protein: CASSSYPPSADEQFF
CDR3 DNA: TGTGCCAGCAGCTCCTACCCACCTAGCGCCGATGAGCAGTTCTTC
clone size: many
CDR3 length: 15
V gene: TRBV7-2
J gene: TRBJ2-1
D gene: .

CDR3 protein: CAWLGAGGEQFF
CDR3 DNA: TGTGCCTGGCTGGGGGCGGGAGGAGAGCAGTTCTTC
clone size: many
CDR3 length: 12
V gene: TRBV30
J gene: TRBJ2-1
D gene: TRBD2

CDR3 protein: CAGNRAGVNYNEQFF
CDR3 DNA: TGTGCCGGAAACCGAGCGGGAGTAAACTACAATGAGCAGTTCTTC
clone size: many
CDR3 length: 15
V gene: TRBV6-1
J gene: TRBJ2-1
D gene: TRBD2

CDR3 protein: CASSQQGGYTGELFF
CDR3 DNA: TGTGCCAGCAGCCAACAGGGAGGTTACACCGGGGAGCTGTTTTTT
clone size: many
CDR3 length: 15
V gene: TRBV28
J gene: TRBJ2-2
D gene: .

CDR3 protein: CASSVRGETQYF
CDR3 DNA: TGTGCCAGCAGTGTTAGGGGGGAGACCCAGTACTTC
clone size: many
CDR3 length: 12
V gene: TRBV6-1
J gene: TRBJ2-5
D gene: .

CDR3 protein: CASSLQGSGTYNEQFF
CDR3 DNA: TGTGCCAGCAGCCTCCAAGGTAGCGGGACATACAATGAGCAGTTCTTC
clone size: many
CDR3 length: 16
V gene: TRBV3-1
J gene: TRBJ2-1
D gene: TRBD2

CDR3 protein: CASSTTHRGLNTEAFF
CDR3 DNA: TGTGCCAGCAGCACAACGCACAGGGGGCTGAACACTGAAGCTTTCTTT
clone size: .
CDR3 length: 16
V gene: TRBV7-8
J gene: TRBJ1-1
D gene: TRBD1

CDR3 protein: CAISELEGPTDTQYF
CDR3 DNA: TGTGCCATCAGTGAGTTAGAGGGTCCCACAGATACGCAGTATTTT
clone size: .
CDR3 length: 15
V gene: TRBV10-3
J gene: TRBJ2-3
D gene: .

CDR3 protein: CASSSTDRVEAFF
CDR3 DNA: TGTGCCAGCAGCTCAACCGACCGTGTTGAAGCTTTCTTT
clone size: many
CDR3 length: 13
V gene: TRBV7-9
J gene: TRBJ1-1
D gene: .

CDR3 protein: CASSFNRWNEQYF
CDR3 DNA: TGTGCCAGCAGTTTTAATAGGTGGAACGAGCAGTACTTC
clone size: medium-sized
CDR3 length: 13
V gene: TRBV12-3/TRBV12-4
J gene: TRBJ2-7
D gene: .

CDR3 protein: CATREFYSYNEQFF
CDR3 DNA: TGTGCCACCAGGGAATTCTACTCCTACAATGAGCAGTTCTTC
clone size: few
CDR3 length: 14
V gene: TRBV2
J gene: TRBJ2-1
D gene: .

CDR3 protein: CATSRVGTGVYEQYF
CDR3 DNA: TGTGCCACCAGCAGAGTAGGGACAGGTGTCTACGAGCAGTACTTC
clone size: few
CDR3 length: 15
V gene: TRBV15
J gene: TRBJ2-7
D gene: TRBD1

CDR3 protein: CASSIEAGVTEAFF
CDR3 DNA: TGTGCCAGCAGCATAGAGGCGGGGGTTACTGAAGCTTTCTTT
clone size: .
CDR3 length: 14
V gene: TRBV7-2
J gene: TRBJ1-1
D gene: .

CDR3 protein: CASSQVAAPLHF
CDR3 DNA: TGTGCCAGCAGCCAAGTTGCGGCACCCCTCCACTTT
clone size: many
CDR3 length: 12
V gene: TRBV3-1
J gene: TRBJ1-6
D gene: .

CDR3 protein: CASSWGQAGSNQPQHF
CDR3 DNA: TGTGCCAGCAGTTGGGGACAGGCCGGAAGCAATCAGCCCCAGCATTTT
clone size: many
CDR3 length: 16
V gene: TRBV6-1
J gene: TRBJ1-5
D gene: TRBD1

CDR3 protein: CASSPTGASSYEQYF
CDR3 DNA: TGTGCCAGCAGCCCAACGGGGGCGTCCTCCTACGAGCAGTACTTC
clone size: .
CDR3 length: 15
V gene: TRBV7-9
J gene: TRBJ2-7
D gene: .

CDR3 protein: CASSWGGRTGELFF
CDR3 DNA: TGCGCCAGCAGCTGGGGCGGAAGGACCGGGGAGCTGTTTTTT
clone size: many
CDR3 length: 14
V gene: TRBV5-1
J gene: TRBJ2-2
D gene: .

CDR3 protein: CASSLEGEQETQYF
CDR3 DNA: TGCGCCAGCAGCTTGGAAGGAGAACAAGAGACCCAGTACTTC
clone size: many
CDR3 length: 14
V gene: TRBV5-1
J gene: TRBJ2-5
D gene: .

CDR3 protein: CASSSPDLANTGDLLF
CDR3 DNA: TGTGCCAGCAGTTCCCCGGACTTAGCGAACACCGGGGATCTGCTTTTT
clone size: few
CDR3 length: 16
V gene: TRBV28
J gene: TRBJ2-2
D gene: .

CDR3 protein: CASSVAAGGGYEQYF
CDR3 DNA: TGTGCCAGCAGCGTAGCAGCGGGGGGCGGCTACGAGCAGTACTTC
clone size: many
CDR3 length: 15
V gene: TRBV9
J gene: TRBJ2-7
D gene: TRBD2

CDR3 protein: CASSIVGTAAYEQYF
CDR3 DNA: TGTGCCAGTAGTATAGTCGGGACAGCCGCCTACGAGCAGTACTTC
clone size: few
CDR3 length: 15
V gene: TRBV19
J gene: TRBJ2-7
D gene: TRBD1

CDR3 protein: CASSKSGPKADTQYF
CDR3 DNA: TGTGCCAGCTCCAAGTCGGGGCCTAAGGCAGATACGCAGTATTTT
clone size: many
CDR3 length: 15
V gene: TRBV6-1
J gene: TRBJ2-3
D gene: .

CDR3 protein: CASSDIGRVTYNSPLHF
CDR3 DNA: TGTGCCAGCAGTGATATAGGGAGAGTAACCTATAATTCACCCCTCCACTTT
clone size: many
CDR3 length: 17
V gene: TRBV6-1
J gene: TRBJ1-6
D gene: .

CDR3 protein: CASNLGTAGGLSHEQYF
CDR3 DNA: TGTGCCAGCAACTTAGGGACAGCCGGGGGACTCTCCCACGAGCAGTACTTC
clone size: .
CDR3 length: 17
V gene: TRBV7-6
J gene: TRBJ2-7
D gene: .

CDR3 protein: CASIPGGARAYEQYF
CDR3 DNA: TGCGCCAGCATCCCCGGGGGAGCGCGAGCCTACGAGCAGTACTTC
clone size: .
CDR3 length: 15
V gene: TRBV5-1
J gene: TRBJ2-7
D gene: .

CDR3 protein: CSAVQGYQPQHF
CDR3 DNA: TGCAGTGCGGTACAGGGATATCAGCCCCAGCATTTT
clone size: many
CDR3 length: 12
V gene: TRBV20-1
J gene: TRBJ1-5
D gene: .

CDR3 protein: CASSDSYSNQPQHF
CDR3 DNA: TGTGCCAGCAGCGACTCATATAGCAATCAGCCCCAGCATTTT
clone size: many
CDR3 length: 14
V gene: TRBV6-2/TRBV6-3
J gene: TRBJ1-5
D gene: .

CDR3 protein: CASSQQGGNGGELFF
CDR3 DNA: TGTGCCAGCAGCCAACAAGGGGGCAACGGCGGGGAGCTGTTTTTT
clone size: many
CDR3 length: 15
V gene: TRBV3-1
J gene: TRBJ2-2
D gene: TRBD1

CDR3 protein: CASSALAGAGDEQFF
CDR3 DNA: TGTGCCAGCAGTGCACTAGCAGGGGCAGGGGATGAGCAGTTCTTC
clone size: many
CDR3 length: 15
V gene: TRBV27
J gene: TRBJ2-1
D gene: .

CDR3 protein: CASSESGRGTGELFF
CDR3 DNA: TGCGCCAGCAGTGAGTCAGGCAGAGGAACCGGGGAGCTGTTTTTT
clone size: many
CDR3 length: 15
V gene: TRBV10-2
J gene: TRBJ2-2
D gene: .

CDR3 protein: CASRPGTESGANVLTF
CDR3 DNA: TGTGCCAGCAGACCCGGGACAGAGTCTGGGGCCAACGTCCTGACTTTC
clone size: many
CDR3 length: 16
V gene: TRBV6-1
J gene: TRBJ2-6
D gene: TRBD1

CDR3 protein: CASSMGTGFEKLFF
CDR3 DNA: TGTGCCAGCAGCATGGGGACAGGGTTTGAAAAACTGTTTTTT
clone size: .
CDR3 length: 14
V gene: TRBV5-4
J gene: TRBJ1-4
D gene: TRBD1

CDR3 protein: CALIGFEKTQYF
CDR3 DNA: TGTGCCTTGATTGGGTTCGAGAAGACCCAGTACTTC
clone size: .
CDR3 length: 12
V gene: TRBV30
J gene: TRBJ2-5
D gene: .

CDR3 protein: CASSPPSWRLADYNEQFF
CDR3 DNA: TGTGCCAGCAGCCCCCCCTCATGGAGGCTAGCGGACTACAATGAGCAGTTCTTC
clone size: .
CDR3 length: 18
V gene: TRBV4-2
J gene: TRBJ2-1
D gene: TRBD2

CDR3 protein: CSARDQGGYEQYF
CDR3 DNA: TGCAGTGCTAGAGATCAGGGCGGCTACGAGCAGTACTTC
clone size: many
CDR3 length: 13
V gene: TRBV20-1
J gene: TRBJ2-7
D gene: .

CDR3 protein: CASSRDRVGNEQFF
CDR3 DNA: TGCGCCAGCAGCCGGGACAGGGTCGGCAATGAGCAGTTCTTC
clone size: many
CDR3 length: 14
V gene: TRBV5-1
J gene: TRBJ2-1
D gene: TRBD1

CDR3 protein: CASSLLQGAQETQYF
CDR3 DNA: TGTGCCAGCAGCTTGTTACAGGGTGCTCAAGAGACCCAGTACTTC
clone size: many
CDR3 length: 15
V gene: TRBV5-5
J gene: TRBJ2-5
D gene: .

CDR3 protein: CASSQGLAETYEQYF
CDR3 DNA: TGCGCCAGCAGCCAAGGATTAGCGGAGACCTACGAGCAGTACTTC
clone size: many
CDR3 length: 15
V gene: TRBV4-1
J gene: TRBJ2-7
D gene: .

CDR3 protein: CASSQRTSGNNEQYF
CDR3 DNA: TGTGCCAGCAGTCAAAGGACTAGCGGGAACAACGAGCAGTACTTC
clone size: once
CDR3 length: 15
V gene: TRBV7-2
J gene: TRBJ2-7
D gene: TRBD2

CDR3 protein: CASSQAVNPGNTIYF
CDR3 DNA: TGCGCCAGCAGCCAAGCCGTGAATCCTGGAAACACCATATATTTT
clone size: many
CDR3 length: 15
V gene: TRBV4-1
J gene: TRBJ1-3
D gene: .

CDR3 protein: CASRSFSIGRALEQFF
CDR3 DNA: TGTGCCAGCAGGTCATTCTCTATCGGGAGGGCCCTGGAGCAGTTCTTC
clone size: .
CDR3 length: 16
V gene: TRBV6-1
J gene: TRBJ2-1
D gene: TRBD2

CDR3 protein: CASSVVGQGTPLHF
CDR3 DNA: .
clone size: .
CDR3 length: 14
V gene: TRBV9
J gene: TRBJ1-6
D gene: .

CDR3 protein: CASRSRLAARYNEQFF
CDR3 DNA: TGTGCCAGCAGGTCTCGACTAGCCGCTCGGTACAATGAGCAGTTCTTC
clone size: many
CDR3 length: 16
V gene: TRBV28
J gene: TRBJ2-1
D gene: TRBD2

CDR3 protein: CASSSAGTGIEQYF
CDR3 DNA: TGTGCCAGCAGTTCCGCCGGGACAGGAATCGAGCAGTACTTC
clone size: many
CDR3 length: 14
V gene: TRBV6-1
J gene: TRBJ2-7
D gene: TRBD1

CDR3 protein: CASSEYSTSGNTIYF
CDR3 DNA: TGTGCCAGCAGTGAATATTCGACCTCAGGAAACACCATATATTTT
clone size: many
CDR3 length: 15
V gene: TRBV6-1
J gene: TRBJ1-3
D gene: .